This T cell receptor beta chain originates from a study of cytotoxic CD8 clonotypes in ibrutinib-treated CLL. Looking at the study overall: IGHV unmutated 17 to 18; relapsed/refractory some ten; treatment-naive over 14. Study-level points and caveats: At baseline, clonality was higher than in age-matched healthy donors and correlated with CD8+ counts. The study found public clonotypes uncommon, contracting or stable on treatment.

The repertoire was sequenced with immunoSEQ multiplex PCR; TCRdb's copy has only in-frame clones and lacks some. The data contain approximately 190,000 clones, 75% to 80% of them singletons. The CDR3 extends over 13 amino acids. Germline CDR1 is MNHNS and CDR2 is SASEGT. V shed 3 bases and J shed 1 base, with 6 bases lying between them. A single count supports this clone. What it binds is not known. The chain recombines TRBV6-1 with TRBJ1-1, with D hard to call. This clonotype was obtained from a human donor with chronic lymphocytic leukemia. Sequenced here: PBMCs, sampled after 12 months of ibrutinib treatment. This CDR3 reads CASSDDANTEAFF. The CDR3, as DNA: TGTGCCAGCAGTGATGACGCGAACACTGAAGCTTTCTTT.